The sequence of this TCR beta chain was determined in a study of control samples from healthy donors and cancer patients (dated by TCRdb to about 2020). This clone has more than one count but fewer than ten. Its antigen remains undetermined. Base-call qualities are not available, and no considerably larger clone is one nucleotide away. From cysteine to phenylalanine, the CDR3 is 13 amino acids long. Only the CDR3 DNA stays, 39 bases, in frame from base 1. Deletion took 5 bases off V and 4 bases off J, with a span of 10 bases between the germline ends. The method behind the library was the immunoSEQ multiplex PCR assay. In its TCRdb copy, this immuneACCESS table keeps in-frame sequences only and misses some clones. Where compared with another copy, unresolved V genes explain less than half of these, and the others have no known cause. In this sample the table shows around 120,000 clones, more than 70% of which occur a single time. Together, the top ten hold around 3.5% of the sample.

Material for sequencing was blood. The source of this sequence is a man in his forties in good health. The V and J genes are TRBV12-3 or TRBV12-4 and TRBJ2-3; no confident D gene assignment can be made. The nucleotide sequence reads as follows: TGTGCCAGCAGTGCCCGGATGGCAGATACGCAGTATTTT. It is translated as CASSARMADTQYF.